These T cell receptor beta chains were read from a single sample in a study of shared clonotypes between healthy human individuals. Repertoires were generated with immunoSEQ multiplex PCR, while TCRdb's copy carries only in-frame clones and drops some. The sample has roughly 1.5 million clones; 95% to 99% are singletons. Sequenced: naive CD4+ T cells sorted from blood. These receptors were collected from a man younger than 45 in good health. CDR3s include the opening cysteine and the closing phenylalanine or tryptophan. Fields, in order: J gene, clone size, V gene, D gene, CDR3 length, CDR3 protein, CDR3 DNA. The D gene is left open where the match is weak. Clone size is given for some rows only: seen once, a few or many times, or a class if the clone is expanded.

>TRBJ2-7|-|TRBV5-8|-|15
CASSPVGSGLYEQYF
TGTGCCAGCAGCCCGGTGGGTAGCGGTCTATACGAGCAGTACTTC
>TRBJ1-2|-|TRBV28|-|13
CASSLFRIPGYTF
TGTGCCAGCAGTTTATTCCGTATCCCTGGCTACACCTTC
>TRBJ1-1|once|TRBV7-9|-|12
CASSSYRREAFF
TGTGCCAGCAGCTCGTACAGGAGAGAAGCTTTCTTT
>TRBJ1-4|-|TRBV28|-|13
CASSLFSDEKLFF
TGTGCCAGCAGTTTATTTTCGGATGAAAAACTGTTTTTT
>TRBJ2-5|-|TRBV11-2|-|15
CASSLITGGLETQYF
TGTGCCAGCAGCTTGATCACAGGAGGGTTGGAGACCCAGTACTTC
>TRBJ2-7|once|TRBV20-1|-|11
CSARGRYEQYF
TGCAGTGCTAGAGGTCGGTACGAGCAGTACTTC
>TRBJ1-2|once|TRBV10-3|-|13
CATTVGRDYGYTF
TGTGCCACGACAGTGGGGCGGGACTATGGCTACACCTTC
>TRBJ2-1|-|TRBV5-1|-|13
CASSLVGIDEQFF
TGCGCCAGCAGCTTGGTAGGGATTGATGAGCAGTTCTTC
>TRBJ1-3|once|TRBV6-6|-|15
CASSYKGDPGNTIYF
TGTGCCAGCAGTTACAAAGGGGATCCTGGAAACACCATATATTTT
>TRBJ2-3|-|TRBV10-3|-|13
CATDSDSTDTQYF
TGTGCCACCGATAGCGATAGCACAGATACGCAGTATTTT
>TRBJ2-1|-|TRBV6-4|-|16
CASSVRRDSPYNEQFF
TGTGCCAGCAGTGTCCGCCGGGACTCTCCCTACAATGAGCAGTTCTTC
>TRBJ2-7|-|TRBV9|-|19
CASTISRKAGRLGSYEQYF
TGTGCCAGCACTATCTCCCGGAAGGCAGGGCGGCTGGGTTCCTACGAGCAGTACTTC
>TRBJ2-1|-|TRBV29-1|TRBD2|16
CSVEVRATSGFDEQFF
TGCAGCGTTGAAGTGAGGGCGACTAGCGGGTTTGATGAGCAGTTCTTC
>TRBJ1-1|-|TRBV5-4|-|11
CASSSYTEAFF
TGTGCCAGCAGCTCTTACACTGAAGCTTTCTTT
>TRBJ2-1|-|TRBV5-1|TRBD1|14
CASSLGTEYNEQFF
TGCGCCAGCAGCTTAGGGACAGAATACAATGAGCAGTTCTTC
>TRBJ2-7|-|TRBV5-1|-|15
CASSLTGGGSYEQYF
TGCGCCAGCAGCTTGACTGGCGGCGGATCCTACGAGCAGTACTTC
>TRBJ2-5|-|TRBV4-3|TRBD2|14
CASSQLAGKETQYF
TGCGCCAGCAGCCAACTAGCGGGTAAAGAGACCCAGTACTTC
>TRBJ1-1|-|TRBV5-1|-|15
CASSLAPYGLTEAFF
TGCGCCAGCAGCTTGGCCCCGTACGGATTAACAGAAGCTTTCTTT
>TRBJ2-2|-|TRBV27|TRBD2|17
CASRTSGRSFLDGELFF
TGTGCCAGCCGGACTAGCGGGAGATCGTTTCTCGACGGGGAGCTGTTTTTT
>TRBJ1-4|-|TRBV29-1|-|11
CSVNRDEKLFF
TGCAGCGTGAACAGGGATGAAAAACTGTTTTTT
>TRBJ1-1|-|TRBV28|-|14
CASSPTTLNTEAFF
TGTGCCAGCAGTCCTACTACGCTGAACACTGAAGCTTTCTTT
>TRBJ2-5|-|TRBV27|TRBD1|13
CASSPRTGETQYF
TGTGCCAGCAGTCCAAGGACAGGGGAGACCCAGTACTTC
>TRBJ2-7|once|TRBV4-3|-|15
CASSQVPAVTYEQYF
TGCGCCAGCAGCCAAGTTCCGGCAGTGACCTACGAGCAGTACTTC
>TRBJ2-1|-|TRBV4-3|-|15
CASSQARKGLGEQFF
TGCGCCAGCAGCCAAGCTAGAAAGGGCTTGGGTGAGCAGTTCTTC
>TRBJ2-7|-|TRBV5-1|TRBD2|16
CASSFSGPANLYEQYF
TGCGCCAGCAGCTTTAGCGGGCCTGCCAACCTCTACGAGCAGTACTTC
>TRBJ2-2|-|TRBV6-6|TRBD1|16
CASTTGGALETGELFF
TGTGCCAGCACGACAGGGGGCGCACTGGAAACCGGGGAGCTGTTTTTT
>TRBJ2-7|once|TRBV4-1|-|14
CASSQEDFAYEQYF
TGCGCCAGCAGCCAAGAAGACTTCGCCTACGAGCAGTACTTC
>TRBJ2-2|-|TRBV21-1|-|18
CASSAKGQAGGSIGELFF
TGTGCCAGCAGCGCGAAAGGGCAGGCGGGAGGGTCAATCGGGGAGCTGTTTTTT
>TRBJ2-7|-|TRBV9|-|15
CASSVEPGTPYEQYF
TGTGCCAGCAGCGTAGAGCCGGGAACCCCCTACGAGCAGTACTTC
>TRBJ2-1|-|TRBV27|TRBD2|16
CASSPIGLAGYNEQFF
TGTGCCAGCAGTCCTATAGGACTAGCGGGATACAATGAGCAGTTCTTC
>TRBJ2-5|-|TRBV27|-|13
CASSLGGPETQYF
TGTGCCAGCAGTTTAGGGGGACCGGAGACCCAGTACTTC
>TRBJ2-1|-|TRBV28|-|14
CASSSGRRARGQFF
TGTGCCAGCAGTTCCGGACGGAGGGCTCGGGGGCAGTTCTTC
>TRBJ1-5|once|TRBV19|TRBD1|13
CASCRDSYQPQHF
TGTGCCAGTTGCCGGGACAGTTATCAGCCCCAGCATTTT
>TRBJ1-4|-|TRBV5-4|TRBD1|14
CASSDGTVNEKLFF
TGTGCCAGCAGCGACGGGACAGTTAATGAAAAACTGTTTTTT
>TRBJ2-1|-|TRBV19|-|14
CASSSGSSYNEQFF
TGTGCCAGTAGTTCGGGGAGCTCCTACAATGAGCAGTTCTTC
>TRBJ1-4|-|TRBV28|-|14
CASSFPGISEKLFF
TGTGCCAGCAGTTTCCCAGGGATTTCTGAAAAACTGTTTTTT
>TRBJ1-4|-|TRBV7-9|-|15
CASSYGRSPGEKLFF
TGTGCCAGCAGCTATGGACGTTCCCCGGGAGAAAAACTGTTTTTT
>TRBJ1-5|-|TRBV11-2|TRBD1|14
CASSTTGGGQPQHF
TGTGCCAGCAGCACAACAGGGGGCGGTCAGCCCCAGCATTTT
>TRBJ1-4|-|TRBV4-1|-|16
CASSLGTAATNEKLFF
TGCGCCAGCAGCCTCGGGACTGCTGCAACTAATGAAAAACTGTTTTTT
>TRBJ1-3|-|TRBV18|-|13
CASSSGLGNTIYF
TGTGCCAGCTCAAGTGGACTTGGAAACACCATATATTTT
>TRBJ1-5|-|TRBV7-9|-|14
CASSSGQYLQPQHF
TGTGCCAGCAGCTCCGGACAGTATCTTCAGCCCCAGCATTTT
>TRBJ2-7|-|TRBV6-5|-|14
CASSYSTLSYEQYF
TGTGCCAGCAGTTACTCGACCCTCTCCTACGAGCAGTACTTC
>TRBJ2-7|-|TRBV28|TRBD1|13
CASSFRRARDRDF
TGTGCCAGCAGTTTTCGGAGAGCCCGGGACAGGGATTTC
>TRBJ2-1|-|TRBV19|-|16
CASSIKGGLSNNEQFF
TGTGCCAGTAGTATTAAGGGGGGCTTGAGCAACAATGAGCAGTTCTTC
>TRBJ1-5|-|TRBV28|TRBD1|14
CASSRGGRDQPQHF
TGTGCCAGCAGCAGGGGGGGTCGCGATCAGCCCCAGCATTTT
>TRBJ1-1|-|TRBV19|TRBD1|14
CASRPDRGRTEAFF
TGTGCCAGTAGACCTGACAGGGGGAGAACTGAAGCTTTCTTT
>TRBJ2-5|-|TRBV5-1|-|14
CASSPRDLRETQYF
TGCGCCAGCAGCCCAAGGGACCTCCGGGAGACCCAGTACTTC
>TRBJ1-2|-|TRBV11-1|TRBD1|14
CASSRDRAGYGYTF
TGTGCCAGCAGCAGAGACAGGGCCGGCTATGGCTACACCTTC
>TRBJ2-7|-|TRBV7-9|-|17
CASSLTSPDSIPYEQYF
TGTGCCAGCAGCTTAACCTCCCCGGACAGTATTCCCTACGAGCAGTACTTC
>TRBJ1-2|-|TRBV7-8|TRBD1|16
CASSLVSAGGPYGYTF
TGTGCCAGCAGCTTAGTTTCAGCAGGGGGCCCATATGGCTACACCTTC
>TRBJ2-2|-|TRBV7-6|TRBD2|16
CASSFELAGLTGELFF
TGTGCCAGCAGCTTTGAGCTAGCGGGACTAACCGGGGAGCTGTTTTTT
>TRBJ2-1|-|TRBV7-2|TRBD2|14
CASSLVSGGDEQFF
TGTGCCAGCAGCTTAGTCTCGGGAGGCGATGAGCAGTTCTTC
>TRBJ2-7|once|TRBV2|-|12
CASSRGLYEQYF
TGTGCCAGCAGTCGGGGTCTTTACGAGCAGTACTTC